Each of the 24 T cell receptor beta chains below was sequenced from the same sample in a study of identical twins. TCRdb re-analysed the 5' RACE reads in MiXCR, keeping a single row per CDR3 protein. The sample consists of 470,000 or so distinct CDR3 sequences, 20% to 25% of them appearing once. These data were also reused for a study on T cells expressing NK-cell markers.

What was sequenced was CD4+ T cells sorted from blood. Source of these receptors: a woman between 18 and 29 years old in good health.

This chain uses TRBV20-1 with TRBJ2-7, with D uncertain. The CDR3 runs to 12 residues. Germline V gives CDR1 DFQATT, CDR2 SNEGSKA (reference sequence). The V and J ends lost 3 bases and 4 bases respectively, with 10 bases between them. DNA of the CDR3: TGCAGTGCTAGTCCGGTAGGATACGAGCAGTACTTC. Translated: CSASPVGYEQYF.

V usage is TRBV6-2 or TRBV6-3 and J usage is TRBJ2-3; TRBD2 aligns across 7 bases. This CDR3 is 16 amino acids long. Unmatched junction bases numbered 14, after V lost 5 bases and J lost 6 bases. Germline V gene data show CDR1 as MNHEY and CDR2 as SVGEGT. Here the CDR3 DNA reads TGTGCCAGCAGTCGTCTAGCGGCCACACAAGGCGATACGCAGTATTTT. As protein: CASSRLAATQGDTQYF.

In its sample, this clonotype was seen a few times. The rearrangement links TRBV29-1 to TRBJ1-2; no reliable D call. CDR3 length: 11 residues. The germline V gene encodes CDR1 SQVTM and CDR2 ANQGSEA. Trimming took off 4 bases at V and 6 bases at J, with 9 bases between the two ends. DNA for the CDR3: TGCAGCGTTGTCCTTGGGGATGGCTACACCTTC. It codes for CSVVLGDGYTF. Full variable domain (outside the CDR3, taken from reference TRBV29-1 and TRBJ1-2): SAVISQKPSRDICQRGTSLTIQCQVDSQVTMMFWYRQQPGQSLTLIATANQGSEATYESGFVIDKFPISRPNLTFSTLTVSNMSPEDSSIYLCSVVLGDGYTFGSGTRLTVV.

This chain joins TRBV7-9 and TRBJ1-2; 10 bases are shared with TRBD1. The CDR3 has 16 amino acids. V gave up 2 bases and J gave up 4 bases; unmatched junction bases: 7. CDR1 SEHNR and CDR2 FQNEAQ come from the germline V gene (reference sequence). The CDR3 nucleotides read TGTGCCAGCAGCTTAACACGGGGACAGGGGACCTATGGCTACACCTTC. This codes for CASSLTRGQGTYGYTF. The whole variable domain, filled in from reference TRBV7-9 and TRBJ1-2, reads DTGVSQNPRHKITKRGQNVTFRCDPISEHNRLYWYRQTLGQGPEFLTYFQNEAQLEKSRLLSDRFSAERPKGSFSTLEIQRTEQGDSAMYLCASSLTRGQGTYGYTFGSGTRLTVV.

The chain couples TRBV29-1 to TRBJ2-2; 9 bases match TRBD1. The V gene end was trimmed by 7 bases and the J gene end by 2 bases; junction bases not matched to a gene: 5. The CDR3 runs to 14 residues. Germline V CDR1 and CDR2: SQVTM, ANQGSEA. In DNA, the CDR3 is TGCAGCGGCCTGGGACAGGGTAACACCGGGGAGCTGTTTTTT. It yields the protein CSGLGQGNTGELFF.

This clonotype has only a few counts. This chain connects TRBV20-1 to TRBJ2-3; 11 bases map to TRBD1. The CDR3 is 16 residues long. In germline, CDR1 is DFQATT, CDR2 SNEGSKA (reference sequence). V lost 1 base and J lost 5; bases outside the gene matches: 8. The CDR3 spells CSARASGQGGGDTQYF. DNA of the CDR3: TGCAGTGCTAGAGCGTCGGGACAGGGGGGAGGAGATACGCAGTATTTT.

The sample holds a few counts of this clonotype. The chain combines TRBV12-3 or TRBV12-4 with TRBJ1-1; 8 bases line up with TRBD1. V was clipped by 3 bases and J by 8 bases; unmatched bases: 2. The CDR3 runs 12 residues. CDR3 sequence (DNA): TGTGCCAGCAGTTTCGGACAGGGAGAAGCTTTCTTT. It encodes CASSFGQGEAFF.

This clonotype has only a few counts. The chain uses TRBV20-1 and TRBJ2-3, with D unclear. Trimming removed 2 bases from V and 5 bases from J, with 17 bases in between. CDR3 size: 15 residues. Germline V lookup: CDR1 DFQATT, CDR2 SNEGSKA (reference sequence). CDR3 bases: TGCAGTGCTAGACCCACAACTCGATCACAAGATACGCAGTATTTT. Amino acids: CSARPTTRSQDTQYF.

The chain recombines TRBV12-5 with TRBJ1-5, with D possibly TRBD1 on 5 matching bases. With 5 bases removed from V and 7 bases from J, the gap between germline ends came to 18 bases. The germline CDR1 and CDR2 sequences are LGHNT and FRNRAP. The CDR3 extends over 15 amino acids. The CDR3 region is CASGGRDGGTQPQHF. As DNA, the CDR3 is TGTGCTAGTGGTGGAAGGGACGGCGGTACCCAGCCCCAGCATTTT.

This clonotype occurred a few times. This chain uses TRBV20-1 with TRBJ2-3; 10 bases are shared with TRBD2. With 5 bases clipped from V and 2 bases from J, the junction kept 4 bases outside the gene matches. Germline assignment: CDR1 DFQATT and CDR2 SNEGSKA (reference sequence). The length of the CDR3 is 14 residues. This CDR3 is CSARTSGPTDTQYF. CDR3 in DNA: TGCAGTGCTCGGACTAGCGGACCCACAGATACGCAGTATTTT.

V gene TRBV20-1 combines with J gene TRBJ2-2; D may be TRBD1 (5 bases). Germline V gene sequence: CDR1 DFQATT, CDR2 SNEGSKA (reference sequence). V lost 0 bases and J lost 5, with 16 bases in between. This CDR3 is 16 amino acids long. As DNA, the CDR3 is TGCAGTGCTAGAGATCGAACAGGCACTCAAACCGGGGAGCTGTTTTTT. Its protein product is CSARDRTGTQTGELFF.

V gene TRBV5-1 combines with J gene TRBJ2-1, with 8 positions matching TRBD2. CDR3 length equals 15 residues. Germline lookup yields CDR1 SGHRS and CDR2 YFSETQ. Germline trimming cut 0 bases from V and 9 bases from J; bases unmatched to any gene: 8. CDR3 sequence (DNA): TGCGCCAGCAGCTTGGAACCAGCGGGAGAGTCTGAGCAGTTCTTC. Amino acids: CASSLEPAGESEQFF.

This clonotype was observed a few times. The chain is built from TRBV12-3 or TRBV12-4 and TRBJ2-1; D not certain. This CDR3 spans 16 amino acids. Trimming shortened V by 3 bases and J by 1 base, and 13 bases separated the two germline ends. The CDR3 coding sequence is TGTGCCAGCAGTTTGGGCGGACGCGTTTCCTACAATGAGCAGTTCTTC. Encoded protein: CASSLGGRVSYNEQFF.

The chain has TRBV5-1 and TRBJ2-2; 9 bases line up with TRBD1. The CDR3 runs to 17 residues. J was trimmed by 4 bases and V by 5 bases; bases with no gene match: 12. From germline, CDR1 is SGHRS and CDR2 YFSETQ. For the CDR3, the DNA is TGCGCCAGCAGTCCCGGGACAGGGAGAGGTGGCACCGGGGAGCTGTTTTTT. It yields the protein CASSPGTGRGGTGELFF.

The chain couples TRBV12-3 or TRBV12-4 to TRBJ1-5; possible D gene TRBD1, 6 bases. The V and J ends lost 8 bases and 2 bases respectively, with 10 bases between them. The CDR3 runs 13 residues. The DNA of the CDR3 is TGTGCCAGCGGGCGGACAGGCAATCAGCCCCAGCATTTT. Encoded protein: CASGRTGNQPQHF.

The chain carries TRBV6-6 and TRBJ1-2; D not certain. The length of the CDR3 is 11 residues. Germline V lookup: CDR1 MNHNY, CDR2 SVGAGI (reference sequence). The V gene lost 6 bases and the J gene lost 5 bases, with 7 bases spanning the gap. The CDR3 here is CASRSDYGYTF. The CDR3 nucleotides are TGTGCCAGCAGGTCCGATTATGGCTACACCTTC.

This clonotype was counted a few times. The CDR3: CAISNTGGQNYGYTF. CDR3 nucleotides: TGTGCCATCAGTAACACAGGGGGGCAAAACTATGGCTACACCTTC. The chain carries TRBV10-3 and TRBJ1-2; 8 positions match TRBD1. CDR3 length equals 15 residues. Germline CDR1 reads ENHRY; CDR2 reads SYGVKD. The ends lost 5 bases at V and 2 bases at J; junction bases unmatched: 7.

This rearrangement joins TRBV12-3 or TRBV12-4 to TRBJ2-7; maybe TRBD2 (6 bases). V lost 2 bases and J lost 7, with 9 bases in between. The CDR3 loop spans 12 amino acids. The CDR3 loop reads CASSLMSGEQYF. CDR3 in DNA: TGTGCCAGCAGTTTAATGAGCGGGGAGCAGTACTTC.

This clonotype was seen more than once but under ten times. CDR3 region: CASSVEPSGVHEQFF. The CDR3 coding sequence is TGTGCCAGCAGCGTAGAACCTAGCGGGGTCCATGAGCAGTTCTTC. The V call is TRBV9, the J call TRBJ2-1; 9 bases line up with TRBD2. The V gene's germline CDR1 is SGDLS and CDR2 YYNGEE. CDR3 size: 15 residues. The J segment lost 8 bases and the V segment lost 0 bases, leaving 6 bases of the junction unmatched.

The gene calls are TRBV12-3 or TRBV12-4 and TRBJ1-1; D remains ambiguous. V was shortened by 4 bases and J by 5 bases, with 17 bases between the two germline ends. The CDR3 spans 15 residues. As DNA, the CDR3 is TGTGCCAGCAGTTCCGGACTTGGGTTTAGTACTGAAGCTTTCTTT. Its translation: CASSSGLGFSTEAFF.

This clonotype turned up a few times. The chain links TRBV12-3 or TRBV12-4 to TRBJ2-6; maybe TRBD1 (6 bases). Trimming removed 3 bases at V and 14 bases at J, with 20 bases between. The CDR3 length is 15 residues. The CDR3 protein is CASSFGTGQFPFLTF. CDR3 sequence (DNA): TGTGCCAGCAGTTTCGGGACGGGACAATTCCCCTTCCTGACTTTC.

This chain links TRBV20-1 with TRBJ1-6, with 9 bases aligning to TRBD1. V lost 6 bases and J lost 4; bases outside the gene matches: 4. The V gene's germline CDR1 is DFQATT and CDR2 SNEGSKA (reference sequence). CDR3 length: 14 amino acids. CDR3 sequence: CSAKTGGYNSPLHF. In DNA, the CDR3 is TGCAGTGCCAAGACAGGGGGTTATAATTCACCCCTCCACTTT.

The rearrangement joins TRBV5-6 to TRBJ2-2; D might be TRBD1 (6 bases). Germline-derived CDR1 and CDR2 are SGHDT and YYEEEE. Between the trimmed V and J ends, which lost 4 bases and 3 bases, there was a span of 13 bases. CDR3 length: 15 residues. The DNA for the CDR3 is TGTGCCAGCAGCCGACTACAGGGACACACCGGGGAGCTGTTTTTT. Protein: CASSRLQGHTGELFF.

This clonotype was picked up a small number of times. Here the CDR3 reads CSAHRVQDTEAFF. CDR3 in DNA: TGCAGTGCTCACAGGGTCCAGGACACTGAAGCTTTCTTT. This chain joins TRBV20-1 and TRBJ1-1; perhaps TRBD1 as D (6 bases). This CDR3 is built from 13 residues. Germline V lookup: CDR1 DFQATT, CDR2 SNEGSKA (reference sequence). The germline V and J ends were trimmed by 5 bases and 3 bases, with 13 bases remaining between them.